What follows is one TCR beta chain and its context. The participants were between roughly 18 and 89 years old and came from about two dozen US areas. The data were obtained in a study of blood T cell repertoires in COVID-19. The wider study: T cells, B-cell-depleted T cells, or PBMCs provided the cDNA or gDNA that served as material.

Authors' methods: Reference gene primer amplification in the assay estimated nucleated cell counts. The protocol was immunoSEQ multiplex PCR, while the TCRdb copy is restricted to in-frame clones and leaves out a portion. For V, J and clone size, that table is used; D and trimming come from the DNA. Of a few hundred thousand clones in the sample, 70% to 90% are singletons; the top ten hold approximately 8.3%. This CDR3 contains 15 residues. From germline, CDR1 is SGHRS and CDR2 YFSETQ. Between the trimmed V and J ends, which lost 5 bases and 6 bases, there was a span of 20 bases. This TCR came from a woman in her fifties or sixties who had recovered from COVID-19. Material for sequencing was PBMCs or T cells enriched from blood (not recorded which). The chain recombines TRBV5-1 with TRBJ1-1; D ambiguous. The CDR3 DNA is TGCGCCAGCAGTCCGGTAACGCAGACGAGGGCTGAAGCTTTCTTT. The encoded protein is CASSPVTQTRAEAFF.